The 4 T cell receptor beta chains below were found in one sample sequenced in a study of cytomegalovirus exposure and HLA in healthy donors. The PCR was carried out with 60 Vbeta primers and 13 Jbeta primers. The assay was immunoSEQ multiplex PCR, and TCRdb's table has in-frame clones only and misses some. The table records 95,000 to 110,000 clones, approximately 74% of them present only once. The sequencing sample was made of PBMCs. The receptors here all came from a woman in her 40s in good health and CMV-seropositive.

The V call is TRBV11-3, the J call TRBJ2-7; D is possibly TRBD1 (5 bases). The V end lost 2 bases, the J end lost 2 bases, and 13 bases lay between the germline ends. This CDR3 is built from 15 residues. Germline-derived CDR1 and CDR2 are SGHNT and YENEEA. The CDR3 here is CASSLIKLDTYEQYF. The CDR3 bases are TGTGCCAGCAGCTTAATAAAGTTGGACACCTACGAGCAGTACTTC.

CDR3 bases: TGTGCCAGCAGCCGGGGACAGGGGGCCACTGAAGCTTTCTTT. Translating gives CASSRGQGATEAFF. J is TRBJ1-1 and V is TRBV7-9, with 12 bases lining up with TRBD1. CDR1 and CDR2 from the germline V gene are SEHNR and FQNEAQ (reference sequence). Germline trimming cut 5 bases from V and 4 bases from J; bases unmatched to any gene: 2. This CDR3 has 14 amino acids.

The sample holds a few counts of this clone. The chain joins TRBV18 to TRBJ2-7; unclear D gene. CDR1 is KGHSH and CDR2 is LQKENI in the germline V gene. There are 14 residues in the CDR3. Trimming shortened V by 3 bases and J by 11 bases, and 20 bases separated the two germline ends. The DNA for the CDR3 is TGTGCCAGCTCACCCAAATCCTCCGAACAGAAAGAGTACTTC. Protein: CASSPKSSEQKEYF.

J is TRBJ1-4 and V is TRBV6-6, with D perhaps matching TRBD1 (5 bases). Between the trimmed V and J ends, which lost 2 bases and 6 bases, there was a span of 10 bases. The germline V gene has CDR1 MNHNY and CDR2 SVGAGI (reference sequence). CDR3 length: 14 amino acids. CDR3 residues: CASSYGQGYEKLFF. The CDR3 bases are TGTGCCAGCAGTTACGGGCAGGGCTATGAAAAACTGTTTTTT.